This is a list of T cell receptor beta chains from one sample in a study of T cell responses to AZD1222 COVID-19 vaccine. TCRdb's copy holds only in-frame clones and misses some; the assay was immunoSEQ multiplex PCR. The data hold 200,000 or so clones, with almost 95% observed a single time. This specimen was peripheral blood, taken on day 0 of AZD1222 vaccination. Source of these receptors: an adult in good health. CDR3s include the opening cysteine and the closing phenylalanine or tryptophan. Each record gives: V gene, D gene, J gene, clone size, CDR3 DNA, CDR3 protein. The D gene is left open where the match is weak. For some rows the clone size is stated as once, few or many, or as a class when expanded; others skip it.

V: TRBV7-3; D: -; J: TRBJ2-1; size: -; DNA: TGTGCCAGCAGCTTACCGGGGGCCCAAGGCAGTGAGCAGTTCTTC; CDR3: CASSLPGAQGSEQFF
V: TRBV6-1; D: -; J: TRBJ2-1; size: -; DNA: TGTGCCAGCAGTGAAGGGGATTCCTACAATGAGCAGTTCTTC; CDR3: CASSEGDSYNEQFF
V: TRBV11-1; D: -; J: TRBJ2-5; size: -; DNA: TGTGCCAGCAGCCATAAGAGTCCAGGGGGGGAGACCCAGTACTTC; CDR3: CASSHKSPGGETQYF
V: TRBV6-5; D: -; J: TRBJ1-6; size: -; DNA: TGTGCCAGCAGCAGACAGTTGGATAATTCACCCCTCCACTTT; CDR3: CASSRQLDNSPLHF
V: TRBV7-9; D: -; J: TRBJ2-5; size: once; DNA: TGTGCCAGCAGCGCCCCCTGGTTACAAGAGACCCAGTACTTC; CDR3: CASSAPWLQETQYF
V: TRBV27; D: -; J: TRBJ2-3; size: few; DNA: TGTGCCAGCAGTTTAAAGGGCGGGATCGGCACAGATACGCAGTATTTT; CDR3: CASSLKGGIGTDTQYF
V: TRBV29-1; D: -; J: TRBJ1-4; size: -; DNA: TGCAGCGTCGGACACGCGCCTAATGAAAAACTGTTTTTT; CDR3: CSVGHAPNEKLFF
V: TRBV7-8; D: TRBD1; J: TRBJ2-1; size: -; DNA: TGTGCCAGCAGCCGAGGGACAGGGGTTTACAATGAGCAGTTCTTC; CDR3: CASSRGTGVYNEQFF
V: TRBV29-1; D: TRBD1; J: TRBJ2-5; size: -; DNA: TGCAGCGTCTCGTTCGGGACAGGGATCGAGACCCAGTACTTC; CDR3: CSVSFGTGIETQYF
V: TRBV28; D: -; J: TRBJ1-4; size: -; DNA: TGTGCCAGCAGTTTGGGACGGTGGGCAACTAATGAAAAACTGTTTTTT; CDR3: CASSLGRWATNEKLFF
V: TRBV7-2; D: -; J: TRBJ1-2; size: -; DNA: TGTGCCAGCAGCTTACCGGGAGGAATTAACTATGGCTACACCTTC; CDR3: CASSLPGGINYGYTF
V: TRBV28; D: TRBD2; J: TRBJ2-1; size: once; DNA: TGTGCCAGCAGTCCACTCACTAGCGGTTACAATGAGCAGTTCTTC; CDR3: CASSPLTSGYNEQFF
V: TRBV6-4; D: -; J: TRBJ1-2; size: few; DNA: TGTGCCAGCAGTGGCGACAGCAGGTTGATTTTC; CDR3: CASSGDSRLIF
V: TRBV4-1; D: TRBD1; J: TRBJ1-6; size: -; DNA: TGCGCCAGCAGCTTCCGACAGGGAGGTGGTTCACCCCTCCACTTT; CDR3: CASSFRQGGGSPLHF
V: TRBV2; D: TRBD1; J: TRBJ2-3; size: -; DNA: TGTGCCAGCGGACAGGTTACAGATACGCAGTATTTT; CDR3: CASGQVTDTQYF
V: TRBV4-2; D: -; J: TRBJ1-5; size: -; DNA: TGTGCCAGCAGCGCCGGGGGCGGGGGGCCTCAGCCCCAGCATTTT; CDR3: CASSAGGGGPQPQHF
V: TRBV5-1; D: TRBD2; J: TRBJ2-7; size: -; DNA: TGCGCCAGCAGCTTGGTCGTAGCGGGAGACTACGAGCAGTACTTC; CDR3: CASSLVVAGDYEQYF
V: TRBV6-5; D: -; J: TRBJ2-1; size: -; DNA: TGTGCCAGCAGTTACTCAAGTAACAGCCCCCCAATCCCAATCTTC; CDR3: CASSYSSNSPPIPIF
V: TRBV7-9; D: -; J: TRBJ2-7; size: -; DNA: TGTGCCAGCAGCTTCAGGGATCAGGCCTACGAGCAGTACTTC; CDR3: CASSFRDQAYEQYF
V: TRBV5-4; D: -; J: TRBJ1-4; size: -; DNA: TGTGCCAGCAGCCCTGACCCAGGGCGAGGAGAAAAACTGTTTTTT; CDR3: CASSPDPGRGEKLFF
V: TRBV7-2; D: TRBD1; J: TRBJ1-3; size: -; DNA: TGTGCCAGCAGCCTAGGGACAGTTTCTGGAAACACCATATATTTT; CDR3: CASSLGTVSGNTIYF
V: TRBV5-1; D: -; J: TRBJ2-5; size: -; DNA: TGCGCCAGCAGCTTGGTAGAGTATCGCGAGACCCAGTACTTC; CDR3: CASSLVEYRETQYF
V: TRBV7-9; D: -; J: TRBJ1-1; size: -; DNA: TGTGCCAGCAGCTCCGGACTGATTATGAACACTGAAGCTTTCTTT; CDR3: CASSSGLIMNTEAFF
V: TRBV3-1/TRBV3-2; D: -; J: TRBJ2-5; size: -; DNA: TGTGCCAGCAGCCAAGATCGGGGAGTGGTACCCGAGACCCAGTACTTC; CDR3: CASSQDRGVVPETQYF
V: TRBV9; D: -; J: TRBJ2-1; size: -; DNA: TGTGCCAGCAGCGTAGCGGACGCCTCCTACAATGAGCAGTTCTTC; CDR3: CASSVADASYNEQFF
V: TRBV19; D: -; J: TRBJ1-3; size: once; DNA: TGTGCCAGTAGTGCAACCAGGGGCTCCGGAAACACCATATATTTT; CDR3: CASSATRGSGNTIYF
V: TRBV9; D: TRBD1; J: TRBJ2-7; size: -; DNA: TGTGCCAGCAGTCCTGGGGGGACAGGGGGCTATGAGCAGTACTTC; CDR3: CASSPGGTGGYEQYF
V: TRBV12-3/TRBV12-4; D: -; J: TRBJ1-1; size: -; DNA: TGTGCCAGCAGTTTACACGGCACTGAAGCTTTCTTT; CDR3: CASSLHGTEAFF
V: TRBV4-2; D: TRBD1; J: TRBJ2-2; size: -; DNA: TGTGCCAGCAGCCAGGCAGGGGGCGGCCGGACCGGGGAGCTGTTTTTT; CDR3: CASSQAGGGRTGELFF
V: TRBV30; D: -; J: TRBJ1-6; size: -; DNA: TGTGCCTGGAGACCTTGGGCGGCAGGTGATAATTCACCCCTCCACTTT; CDR3: CAWRPWAAGDNSPLHF
V: TRBV5-4; D: -; J: TRBJ2-5; size: -; DNA: TGTGCCAGCAGCTTGGGGCAGGGACAAGAGACCCAGTACTTC; CDR3: CASSLGQGQETQYF
V: TRBV11-2; D: TRBD2; J: TRBJ2-1; size: -; DNA: TGTGCCAGCAGCCCAGCGGGCGGGAGCTCCTACAATGAGCAGTTCTTC; CDR3: CASSPAGGSSYNEQFF
V: TRBV18; D: -; J: TRBJ2-2; size: -; DNA: TGTGCCAGCTCACCATTAGGACTCGAGGGGACCGGGGAGCTGTTTTTT; CDR3: CASSPLGLEGTGELFF
V: TRBV30; D: -; J: TRBJ1-2; size: once; DNA: TGTGCCTGGAGTGTTGGGCAGGCCCTGCTCTATGGCTACACCTTC; CDR3: CAWSVGQALLYGYTF
V: TRBV29-1; D: -; J: TRBJ2-2; size: -; DNA: TGCAGCGTTGCGATCGGAGGAATCACCGGGGAGCTGTTTTTT; CDR3: CSVAIGGITGELFF
V: TRBV4-3; D: -; J: TRBJ1-3; size: -; DNA: TGCGCCAGCAGCCCGACACACTCTGGAAACACCATATATTTT; CDR3: CASSPTHSGNTIYF
V: TRBV4-2; D: TRBD2; J: TRBJ2-5; size: -; DNA: TGTGCCAGCAGTCAAGGACTAGCGGGAGAAGAGACCCAGTACTTC; CDR3: CASSQGLAGEETQYF
V: TRBV6-5; D: TRBD1; J: TRBJ2-3; size: -; DNA: TGTGCCAGTAGCCGGGACAGGGTTACAGATACGCAGTATTTT; CDR3: CASSRDRVTDTQYF
V: TRBV12-3/TRBV12-4; D: TRBD2; J: TRBJ2-2; size: -; DNA: TGTGCCAGCAGCCTTCTAGCGGGAGGGCCCCTGTTTTTT; CDR3: CASSLLAGGPLFF
V: TRBV14; D: -; J: TRBJ1-2; size: -; DNA: TGTGCCAGCAGCCATGGAGCCGACAGCCGAACCCCCTATGGCTACACCTTC; CDR3: CASSHGADSRTPYGYTF
V: TRBV7-3; D: -; J: TRBJ2-3; size: -; DNA: TGTGCCAGCAGCTCCGGGAGTTATAGAGATACGCAGTATTTT; CDR3: CASSSGSYRDTQYF
V: TRBV19; D: -; J: TRBJ1-4; size: few; DNA: TGTGCCAGTAGTAGGACGACTAATGAAAAACTGTTTTTT; CDR3: CASSRTTNEKLFF
V: TRBV19; D: -; J: TRBJ1-5; size: -; DNA: TGTGCCAGTAGCGGGCGGATAAATCAGCCCCAGCATTTT; CDR3: CASSGRINQPQHF
V: TRBV4-2; D: -; J: TRBJ2-2; size: -; DNA: TGTGCCAGCAGCCCATCCATCGTGGGCCAAAACACCGGGGAGCTGTTTTTT; CDR3: CASSPSIVGQNTGELFF
V: TRBV28; D: -; J: TRBJ2-3; size: -; DNA: TGTGCCAGTCAGCCCGCCGGGAGCGGCTTGATTAGGAGCACAGATACGCAGTATTTT; CDR3: CASQPAGSGLIRSTDTQYF
V: TRBV29-1; D: TRBD2; J: TRBJ2-1; size: -; DNA: TGCAGCGTTGACGGACTAGCGGGGCCCAATGAGCAGTTCTTC; CDR3: CSVDGLAGPNEQFF
V: TRBV19; D: -; J: TRBJ2-7; size: once; DNA: TGTGCCAGTAGTATAGGAGGCCTCGCCCCTATCTACGAGCAGTACTTC; CDR3: CASSIGGLAPIYEQYF
V: TRBV11-1; D: TRBD1; J: TRBJ1-1; size: -; DNA: TGTGCCAGCAGCTCGAAGGGGGCAAGGACTGAAGCTTTCTTT; CDR3: CASSSKGARTEAFF
V: TRBV7-9; D: TRBD1; J: TRBJ1-3; size: -; DNA: TGTGCCAGCAGCTTGGGGACAGGGGGCTCTGGAAACACCATATATTTT; CDR3: CASSLGTGGSGNTIYF
V: TRBV19; D: -; J: TRBJ2-3; size: -; DNA: TGTGCCAGTAGTATCCCAGGTCGTGGGGACACGCAGTATTTT; CDR3: CASSIPGRGDTQYF
V: TRBV15; D: -; J: TRBJ2-7; size: -; DNA: TGTGCCACCAGCAGAGAGGGATCACAAAGCTACGAGCAGTACTTC; CDR3: CATSREGSQSYEQYF
V: TRBV11-2; D: TRBD2; J: TRBJ2-7; size: -; DNA: TGTGCCAGCAGCCGGACTAGCGGGGGGGACTACGAGCAGTACTTC; CDR3: CASSRTSGGDYEQYF
V: TRBV4-3; D: -; J: TRBJ2-1; size: -; DNA: TGCGCCAGCAGCCAAGATACAGGGGAGGTTACCAATGAGCAGTTCTTC; CDR3: CASSQDTGEVTNEQFF
V: TRBV10-3; D: -; J: TRBJ2-7; size: once; DNA: TGTGCCATCAGTAAGGACACCTCTACCTACGAGCAGTACTTC; CDR3: CAISKDTSTYEQYF
V: TRBV4-1; D: TRBD1; J: TRBJ2-1; size: -; DNA: TGCGCCAGCAGCCTACTAGGGACAGGGGGCCCCAATGAGCAGTTCTTC; CDR3: CASSLLGTGGPNEQFF
V: TRBV16; D: TRBD1; J: TRBJ2-7; size: -; DNA: TGTGCCAGCAGCTTGAGGACAGGCCACGAGCAGTACTTC; CDR3: CASSLRTGHEQYF
V: TRBV19; D: TRBD1; J: TRBJ2-7; size: -; DNA: TGTGCCAGTAGTGAAGGGGGCTGGTACGAGCAGTACTTC; CDR3: CASSEGGWYEQYF
V: TRBV10-2; D: TRBD2; J: TRBJ2-3; size: -; DNA: TGCGCCAGCGGACTAGTGGGTACGCAGTATTTT; CDR3: CASGLVGTQYF
V: TRBV3-1/TRBV3-2; D: TRBD2; J: TRBJ2-1; size: once; DNA: TGTGCCAGCAGCCAAGGGACTAGCGGGGGCCACTCCTACAATGAGCAGTTCTTC; CDR3: CASSQGTSGGHSYNEQFF